These 22 T cell receptor beta chains share one sample of origin, sequenced in a study of blood T cells in healthy people across ages. The second PCR ran roughly 7 to 11 cycles with a sample-barcoded 5' primer and J-beta primers. TCRdb ran MiXCR on the 5' RACE reads and lists one entry per CDR3 protein. This sample carries hundreds of thousands of distinct CDR3 sequences, roughly three fifths of them seen once, and the ten largest clones take around 24%. Specimen: blood. The receptors were sampled from a man in his forties in good health.

This chain uses TRBV3-1 with TRBJ2-7, with D possibly TRBD2 on 5 matching bases. Per germline, CDR1 LGHDT and CDR2 YNNKEL (reference sequence). CDR3 length equals 14 residues. The V and J ends lost 4 bases and 0 bases respectively, with 10 bases between them. The CDR3 DNA reads as TGTGCCAGCAGCCCGGGGTTCGCCTCCTACGAGCAGTACTTC. Translated, it gives CASSPGFASYEQYF.

This clonotype appeared a few times. The chain recombines TRBV3-1 with TRBJ2-4; D remains unclear. The CDR3 extends over 15 amino acids. Germline V CDR1 and CDR2: LGHDT, YNNKEL (reference sequence). V was shortened by 0 bases and J by 1 base, with 7 bases between the two germline ends. This CDR3 is CASSQDLAAKNIQYF. The CDR3, as DNA: TGTGCCAGCAGCCAAGATCTGGCGGCCAAAAACATTCAGTACTTC.

This sequence joins TRBV25-1 and TRBJ1-6; D remains ambiguous. The CDR3 is 16 amino acids. Germline CDR1 and CDR2: MGHDK and SYGVNS. The V gene lost 6 bases and the J gene lost 2 bases, with 14 bases spanning the gap. The CDR3 spells CASRPERGAYNSPLHF. In DNA form, the CDR3 reads TGTGCCAGCAGACCCGAACGGGGAGCCTATAATTCACCCCTCCACTTT.

The chain has TRBV5-6 and TRBJ1-2; D remains unclear. V lost 7 bases and J 4 bases, leaving 26 bases between the germline ends. The V gene's germline CDR1 is SGHDT and CDR2 YYEEEE. The CDR3 extends over 17 amino acids. CDR3 amino acids: CASSPVEALTTTYGYTF. The CDR3, as DNA: TGTGCCAGCTCCCCCGTGGAAGCTCTTACAACAACCTATGGCTACACCTTC.

The sample holds a few counts of this clonotype. The chain carries TRBV20-1 and TRBJ1-4, with D hard to call. The germline V gene encodes CDR1 DFQATT and CDR2 SNEGSKA (reference sequence). The V end lost 6 bases, the J end lost 2 bases, and 19 bases lay between the germline ends. The CDR3 is 16 amino acids. The CDR3 DNA follows: TGCAGTGCCCGAGGGATATCAGGAACCACTAATGAAAAACTGTTTTTT. It codes for CSARGISGTTNEKLFF.

The chain combines TRBV29-1 with TRBJ1-2, with 10 bases matching TRBD1. Trimming cost V 4 bases and J 2 bases; bases outside gene matches: 7. The CDR3 loop spans 15 amino acids. Per germline, CDR1 SQVTM and CDR2 ANQGSEA. CDR3 region: CSVGTGGLSNYGYTF. CDR3 nucleotides: TGCAGCGTTGGGACAGGGGGATTGTCGAACTATGGCTACACCTTC.

This clonotype was counted a few times. The chain combines TRBV2 with TRBJ1-5; 10 nucleotides match TRBD1. Germline trimming cut 6 bases from V and 4 bases from J; bases unmatched to any gene: 9. CDR3 length equals 16 residues. The germline CDR1 and CDR2 sequences are SNHLY and FYNNEI. CDR3 protein: CASSTGTGAFNQPQHF. The CDR3 nucleotides are TGTGCCAGCAGCACCGGGACAGGGGCGTTTAATCAGCCCCAGCATTTT.

About this clonotype: Relative to the germline gene, one junction end is altered; a read error may explain this. The V gene is TRBV7-7, the J gene TRBJ2-1; possible D gene TRBD1, 6 bases. The germline CDR1 and CDR2 sequences are SSHAT and FNYEAQ (reference sequence). The CDR3 extends over 15 amino acids. CDR3: CASSVRDTDYNEQFF. The CDR3 DNA sequence: TGTGCTAGCAGCGTCCGGGACACTGACTACAATGAGCAGTTCTTC.

V and J are TRBV3-1 and TRBJ2-5; the D gene is possibly TRBD2 (5 bases). The assigned J gene may be wrong: the sequence end matches TRBJ2-7 better. The germline V gene has CDR1 LGHDT and CDR2 YNNKEL (reference sequence). The CDR3 has 15 amino acids. The CDR3 nucleotides read TGTGCCAGCAGCCAAGCCCGGTTTATTGGAGGCGAGCAGTACTTC. Its translation: CASSQARFIGGEQYF.

V is TRBV20-1 and J is TRBJ2-3; weak D call: TRBD2 (6 bases). From germline, CDR1 is DFQATT and CDR2 SNEGSKA (reference sequence). The CDR3 runs to 12 residues. V lost 7 bases to trimming and J lost 4 bases, with 12 bases between them. The DNA for the CDR3 is TGCAGTGTCGGGAGCGATGCAGATACGCAGTATTTT. Translation: CSVGSDADTQYF.

This clonotype turned up a few times. The DNA of the CDR3 is TGTGCCAGCAGCTTAACGTCCCCTTCCTACGAGCAGTACTTC. Translation gives CASSLTSPSYEQYF. V is TRBV11-2 and J is TRBJ2-7; D unresolved. V shed 2 bases and J shed 1 base, with 9 bases lying between them. This CDR3 is 14 amino acids long. Germline loops: CDR1 SGHAT, CDR2 FQNNGV.

The chain employs TRBV9 and TRBJ2-7; 8 bases line up with TRBD2. Germline V lookup: CDR1 SGDLS, CDR2 YYNGEE. This CDR3 region has 16 residues. Unmatched junction bases numbered 17, after V lost 4 bases and J lost 8 bases. The CDR3 nucleotides read TGTGCCAGCAGCTCCCTCCCGGGTAGCGGGATTTTAAAGCAGTACTTC. The encoded protein is CASSSLPGSGILKQYF.

V usage is TRBV15 and J usage is TRBJ1-5; no firm D call. CDR1 is LNHNV, CDR2 YYDKDF, per germline (reference sequence). The CDR3 consists of 12 residues. The V gene lost 9 bases and the J gene lost 2 bases, with 8 bases spanning the gap. CDR3 amino acids: CATGPGNQPQHF. The CDR3 region has the DNA TGTGCCACGGGTCCGGGCAATCAGCCCCAGCATTTT.

The genes are TRBV7-8 and TRBJ2-4; 8 bases are a match to TRBD1. The J call may be wrong; the DNA end is better matched by TRBJ2-7. CDR3 length: 14 residues. Germline-derived CDR1 and CDR2 are SGHVS and FQNEAQ. The CDR3 reads CASIEDRDPYEQYF. CDR3 coding DNA: TGTGCCAGCATCGAGGACAGGGACCCCTACGAGCAGTACTTC.

This chain uses TRBV27 with TRBJ2-3, with TRBD2 identical over 9 bases. Germline values: CDR1 MNHEY, CDR2 SMNVEV (reference sequence). With 5 bases clipped from V and 2 bases from J, the junction kept 8 bases outside the gene matches. This CDR3 is built from 16 residues. The CDR3 spells CASSPTLAGSTDTQYF. The CDR3 region has the DNA TGTGCCAGCAGTCCTACGCTAGCGGGGTCCACAGATACGCAGTATTTT.

This chain links TRBV12-3 or TRBV12-4 with TRBJ1-4; 7 bases fit TRBD1. V lost 3 bases and J lost 7; bases outside the gene matches: 8. This CDR3 contains 15 residues. CDR3 protein: CASSFSTAGGEKLFF. CDR3 in DNA: TGTGCCAGCAGTTTTAGTACGGCAGGGGGTGAAAAACTGTTTTTT.

The chain employs TRBV18 and TRBJ2-7, with D perhaps matching TRBD1 or TRBD2 (5 bases each). Germline CDR1 reads KGHSH; CDR2 reads LQKENI. The germline V and J ends were trimmed by 8 bases and 2 bases, with 13 bases remaining between them. The CDR3 sequence is 13 residues long. Written as DNA, the CDR3 is TGTGCCAGCAGGGACCCAGGCGCCTACGAGCAGTACTTC. It codes for CASRDPGAYEQYF.

V is TRBV5-1 and J is TRBJ1-1; D gene ambiguous. This CDR3 is 14 amino acids long. V lost 7 bases, J lost 2 bases, and 15 bases lay in between. Germline CDR1 is SGHRS and CDR2 is YFSETQ. The CDR3 sequence is CASGPGQVNTEAFF. The CDR3 bases are TGCGCCAGCGGGCCCGGTCAGGTTAACACTGAAGCTTTCTTT.

The rearrangement uses TRBV10-3 and TRBJ2-5; 12 bases align to TRBD2. This CDR3 is 14 amino acids long. The germline CDR1 and CDR2 sequences are ENHRY and SYGVKD. The trim removed 7 bases at V and 5 bases at J, leaving 5 bases unmatched. The CDR3: CAIIASGRAETQYF. DNA for the CDR3: TGTGCCATCATAGCTAGCGGGAGGGCTGAGACCCAGTACTTC.

The chain links TRBV7-2 to TRBJ2-2; 10 bases agree with TRBD2. Trimming cost V 5 bases and J 6 bases; bases outside gene matches: 15. CDR3 size: 18 residues. Germline assignment: CDR1 SGHTA and CDR2 FQGNSA. In DNA form, the CDR3 reads TGTGCCAGCAGCCCCAGGACCGATACTAGCGGGACAGCCGGGGAGCTGTTTTTT. The encoded protein is CASSPRTDTSGTAGELFF.

The J gene is TRBJ2-4, the V gene TRBV28, with D hard to call. The J call may be incorrect, as the DNA end agrees better with TRBJ2-5. Germline CDR1 reads MDHEN; CDR2 reads SYDVKM. The CDR3 has 14 residues. CDR3 nucleotides: TGTGCCAGCAGTCAAGCCGGTTTCAAAGAGACCCAGTACTTC. It yields the protein CASSQAGFKETQYF.

The gene calls are TRBV5-6 and TRBJ1-2, with 7 bases matching TRBD1. The trim removed 0 bases at V and 4 bases at J, leaving 3 bases unmatched. Germline V CDR1 and CDR2: SGHDT, YYEEEE. The CDR3 has 14 amino acids. Here the CDR3 DNA reads TGTGCCAGCAGCTTGGACAGGGGCGTCTATGGCTACACCTTC. Translation: CASSLDRGVYGYTF.